Listed below are T cell receptor beta chains from one sample, sequenced in a study of T cell responses to AZD1222 COVID-19 vaccine. Clones were sequenced by immunoSEQ multiplex PCR, and TCRdb holds only the in-frame ones, with some missing. The sample lists about 140,000 clones, 89% occurring once. The sequences come from peripheral blood, collected on day 0 of AZD1222 vaccination. The origin of the receptors is an adult in good health. CDR3s include the opening cysteine and the closing phenylalanine or tryptophan. The D gene is left open where the match is weak. Size tells how often a clone was seen (once, few, many) or the class of an expanded clone, and some rows leave it out.

CDR3	DNA	V	J	D	size
CASSPPEAGIFYNEQFF	TGCGCCAGCAGCCCCCCCGAAGCGGGGATTTTCTACAATGAGCAGTTCTTC	TRBV5-1	TRBJ2-1	TRBD2	-
CASTGTGTGESYEQYF	TGTGCCAGTACCGGGACCGGGACAGGGGAATCCTACGAGCAGTACTTC	TRBV19	TRBJ2-7	TRBD1	-
CASSLGWGRGTNTEAFF	TGCGCCAGCAGCTTGGGATGGGGGAGGGGAACCAACACTGAAGCTTTCTTT	TRBV5-1	TRBJ1-1	-	-
CASSLVRQRPMHGYTF	TGTGCCAGCAGCTTAGTCCGGCAAAGGCCTATGCATGGCTACACCTTC	TRBV7-2	TRBJ1-2	-	-
CAISRGRGGELFF	TGTGCCATCTCCCGGGGGCGCGGCGGGGAGCTGTTTTTT	TRBV6-5	TRBJ2-2	-	few
CASSDSRQLGSPLHF	TGTGCCAGCAGTGACTCCCGACAGCTGGGGTCACCCCTCCACTTT	TRBV2	TRBJ1-6	-	-
CSASGTRLEAFF	TGCAGTGCTAGTGGGACACGCCTGGAAGCTTTCTTT	TRBV20-1	TRBJ1-1	-	once
CSVAGTLNVDEQFF	TGCAGCGTAGCCGGGACTCTCAACGTGGATGAGCAGTTCTTC	TRBV29-1	TRBJ2-1	-	-
CASSRGRSSYNEQFF	TGTGCCAGCTCCCGCGGGAGGAGCTCCTACAATGAGCAGTTCTTC	TRBV18	TRBJ2-1	TRBD2	-
CASSLGGSYGYTF	TGTGCCAGCAGTTTGGGGGGAAGCTATGGCTACACCTTC	TRBV28	TRBJ1-2	-	-
CASSPRTGGRNEQFF	TGTGCCAGCTCACCTCGGACAGGGGGTAGAAATGAGCAGTTCTTC	TRBV18	TRBJ2-1	TRBD1	few
CASSSTLRGAGPANTGELFF	TGTGCCAGCAGCTCAACCCTCCGAGGAGCGGGGCCCGCGAACACCGGGGAGCTGTTTTTT	TRBV5-4	TRBJ2-2	TRBD2	-
CASRRPVSGGEVHEQYF	TGCGCCAGCCGCCGCCCAGTTAGCGGGGGGGAAGTCCACGAGCAGTACTTC	TRBV10-1	TRBJ2-7	TRBD2	few
CASSFGTPPYEQYF	TGTGCCAGCAGTTTCGGGACACCACCCTACGAGCAGTACTTC	TRBV28	TRBJ2-7	-	-
CASSAPTSGGYVETQYF	TGTGCCAGCAGTGCCCCCACTAGCGGGGGATACGTAGAGACCCAGTACTTC	TRBV25-1	TRBJ2-5	TRBD2	-
CASSLGNIGDEKLFF	TGTGCCAGCAGCTTAGGAAATATAGGGGATGAAAAACTGTTTTTT	TRBV11-2	TRBJ1-4	-	-
CASSQDMWDRSATNEKLFF	TGTGCCAGCAGCCAAGATATGTGGGACAGGTCTGCAACTAATGAAAAACTGTTTTTT	TRBV3-1/TRBV3-2	TRBJ1-4	TRBD1	-
CASTQWVANTGELFF	TGTGCCAGCACTCAATGGGTAGCGAACACCGGGGAGCTGTTTTTT	TRBV5-5	TRBJ2-2	-	-
CASSKLAGGPGETQYF	TGTGCCAGCAGTAAACTAGCGGGAGGGCCGGGGGAGACCCAGTACTTC	TRBV2	TRBJ2-5	TRBD2	-
CASSYGTSGVDTQYF	TGTGCCAGCAGCTACGGGACTAGCGGGGTGGATACGCAGTATTTT	TRBV7-9	TRBJ2-3	TRBD2	-
CATGLGPDTQYF	TGTGCCACGGGTCTCGGACCAGATACGCAGTATTTT	TRBV7-9	TRBJ2-3	-	-
CASSSWGSSGNTIYF	TGTGCCAGCAGCTCCTGGGGGAGCTCTGGAAACACCATATATTTT	TRBV9	TRBJ1-3	-	-
CASSFGQIYGYTF	TGTGCCAGCAGTTTTGGTCAGATCTATGGCTACACCTTC	TRBV28	TRBJ1-2	-	-
CASSRLPGDIGYTF	TGCGCCAGCAGTAGGTTACCAGGGGATATCGGCTACACCTTC	TRBV5-1	TRBJ1-2	-	few
CASSRTSGSSYEQYF	TGTGCCAGTAGTCGGACTAGCGGGAGCTCCTACGAGCAGTACTTC	TRBV19	TRBJ2-7	TRBD2	-
CASRAGTGLDYGYTF	TGTGCCAGCAGAGCCGGGACAGGGTTAGACTATGGCTACACCTTC	TRBV6-5	TRBJ1-2	TRBD1	-
CASSRDSNYGYTF	TGTGCCAGCAGTAGGGACTCTAACTATGGCTACACCTTC	TRBV28	TRBJ1-2	-	-
CASSSRDREVDEQYF	TGTGCCAGCAGCTCCCGGGACAGGGAAGTAGACGAGCAGTACTTC	TRBV11-1	TRBJ2-7	TRBD1	-
CATSTQQGVGYTF	TGTGCCACCTCAACTCAACAGGGCGTCGGCTACACCTTC	TRBV6-5	TRBJ1-2	-	once
CASSLSHKIAIAAFF	TGTGCCAGCAGTTTATCCCATAAGATCGCGATCGCCGCTTTCTTT	TRBV28	TRBJ1-1	-	-